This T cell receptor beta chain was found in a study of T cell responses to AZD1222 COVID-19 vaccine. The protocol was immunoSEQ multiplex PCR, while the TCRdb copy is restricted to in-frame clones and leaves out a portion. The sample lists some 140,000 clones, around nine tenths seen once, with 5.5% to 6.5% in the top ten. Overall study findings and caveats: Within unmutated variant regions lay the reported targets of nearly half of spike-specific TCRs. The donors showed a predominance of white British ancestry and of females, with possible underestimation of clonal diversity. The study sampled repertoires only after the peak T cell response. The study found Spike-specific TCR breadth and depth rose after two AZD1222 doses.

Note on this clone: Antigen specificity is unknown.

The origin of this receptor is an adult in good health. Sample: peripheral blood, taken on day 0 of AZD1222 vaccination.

CDR3 region: CASRDVGGANYGYTF. CDR3 DNA sequence: TGTGCCAGCCGGGATGTCGGGGGGGCTAACTATGGCTACACCTTC. The J gene is TRBJ1-2, the V gene TRBV11-2; TRBD1 is a possible D gene (5 bases). V was pared by 8 bases and J by 0 bases, with 16 bases between. The CDR3 covers 15 residues. CDR1 and CDR2 (germline): SGHAT, FQNNGV.